This T cell receptor (beta chain) was obtained from a study of OX40 agonist ivuxolimab in advanced cancers. Study-level background: Ivuxolimab was a fully human IgG2 agonistic monoclonal antibody targeting the costimulatory receptor OX40 (CD134). The monotherapy dose-escalation portion (N = 52 patients) of the phase I ivuxolimab trial is reported in the paper. Of the 50 to 55 patients in dose escalation, about 20 had hepatocellular carcinoma, about 15 had melanoma, 9 had renal cell carcinoma and 9 had head and neck cancer. Three dose-escalation patients achieved partial responses, one with hepatocellular carcinoma and two with cutaneous melanoma. Peripheral TCRbeta sequencing was intended to test whether TCR sequence diversity was altered and clonal T-cell expansion was caused by ivuxolimab. The dose-escalation cohort was roughly 83% male with a mean age of about 54 years, ranging from 23 to 79. Patients were allowed to have had prior anti-PD-1, anti-PD-L1 or anti-CTLA-4 therapy, and 30% to 40% of the dose-escalation patients had previously received checkpoint inhibitors. Intravenous ivuxolimab was administered to patients every 2 weeks at six dose levels: 0.01, 0.1, 0.3, 1.5, 3 and 10 mg/kg. Beyond this particular receptor, the publication reports: In the 0.1-3.0 mg/kg groups, partial responders were among the patients with the lowest normalized peripheral clonal expansion, particularly in CD8+ T cells. After ivuxolimab, CD8+ T cells had more expanded clones than CD4+ T cells on average. Antigen specificity was not determined for the clonally expanded peripheral T cells. At doses of 0.1 to 3.0 mg/kg, clonal expansion of both CD4+ and CD8+ blood T cells was observed from baseline to week 6. Low levels of normalized T-cell clonal expansion were also shown by some nonresponding patients.

Regarding this clone: Its antigen has not been determined. One base away there is no much larger clone; base qualities are not given.

Patients with a history of autoimmune disease or receiving systemic immunosuppression were excluded from the trial. Peripheral blood for TCR sequencing was drawn from every dose cohort at baseline, at cycle 4 day 1 and at cycle 7 day 1. Samples were obtained from an open-label, multicenter, first-in-human phase I dose-escalation trial of ivuxolimab. Adults with locally advanced or metastatic melanoma, renal cell carcinoma, hepatocellular carcinoma or head and neck squamous cell carcinoma were enrolled in the trial. Before TCR sequencing, CD4+ T cells and CD8+ T cells were sorted from peripheral blood as separate populations. Ends trimmed: V by 5 bases, J by 8 bases; bases unmatched to a gene: 24. CDR1 and CDR2 (SGHTA, FQGNSA) derive from the germline V gene. The CDR3 numbers 19 residues from cysteine through phenylalanine. Here the CDR3 DNA is all that survives: 57 bases in frame from base 1. To sequence the TCRbeta CDR3 region, genomic DNA was isolated from the sorted cells. The immunoSEQ Assay was used to sequence the TCRbeta CDR3 regions. Imported from immuneACCESS, the table was reduced by TCRdb to in-frame sequences with V and J called. These copies leave out some clones; in studies compared against another copy, an unresolved V gene accounts for under half, and the cause of the remainder is not known. The table for this sample lists around 33,000 clones; over 80% of them were counted only once. The ten biggest clones cover roughly a fifth of the sample.

The source of this sequence is an adult with an advanced solid tumor such as melanoma, head and neck, liver or kidney cancer. The specimen was CD4+ or CD8+ T cells sorted from blood, collected in a trial of the OX40 agonist ivuxolimab. The receptor chain draws on TRBV7-2 and TRBJ2-1; 7 of the junction bases match TRBD2. The CDR3 reads as follows: CASSQRPIVATGGGDEQFF. The DNA sequence reads TGTGCCAGCAGCCAACGACCCATAGTGGCAACGGGAGGTGGAGATGAGCAGTTCTTC.